This T cell receptor beta chain appears in the sequencing data of a study of regulatory T cells in long-lasting Graves disease. This CDR3 has 14 amino acids. The germline CDR1 and CDR2 sequences are DFQATT and SNEGSKA (reference sequence). This sample's time point: persistent/refractory GD, antithyroid drugs over 5 years with positive TRAb. The authors made the TCR library using RNA they extracted from PBMCs. Those enrolled as patients came out of an endocrinology department in Xi'an, China. With iRepertoire HTBI primers and Arm-PCR of CDR3 regions, TCR beta libraries were built. TCRdb fed the multiplex PCR reads into MiXCR, producing one record per CDR3 protein. The sample holds more than 300,000 distinct CDR3 sequences, around 20% seen once.

V is TRBV20-1 and J is TRBJ2-3, with D perhaps TRBD2 (6 bases). This receptor was taken from a female donor with Graves disease. The specimen was peripheral blood mononuclear cells (PBMCs), collected when the disease was refractory, from a patient treated with antithyroid drugs. The CDR3 DNA reads TGCAGCACAAACCGTCCGGGGGTCCCAGATACGCAGTATTTT. Encoded protein: CSTNRPGVPDTQYF.